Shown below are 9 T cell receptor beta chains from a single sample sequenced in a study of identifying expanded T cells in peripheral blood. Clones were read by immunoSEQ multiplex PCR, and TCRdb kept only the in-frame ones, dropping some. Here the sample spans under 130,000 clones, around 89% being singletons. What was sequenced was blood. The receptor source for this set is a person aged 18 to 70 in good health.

CDR3 sequence (DNA): TGTGCCAGCGCTACAGGGGGCGGAAATGGCTACACCTTC. It translates to CASATGGGNGYTF. The rearrangement uses TRBV25-1 and TRBJ1-2; TRBD1 matches at 9 bases. J lost 6 bases, V lost 8 bases, and 7 bases had no gene match. There are 13 residues in the CDR3. The germline gives CDR1 MGHDK, CDR2 SYGVNS.

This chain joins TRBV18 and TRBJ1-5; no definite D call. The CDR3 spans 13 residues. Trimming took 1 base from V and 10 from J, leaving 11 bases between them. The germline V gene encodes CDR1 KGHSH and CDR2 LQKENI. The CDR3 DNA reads TGTGCCAGCTCACCACAGGCGGAAGAACCCCAGCATTTT. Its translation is CASSPQAEEPQHF.

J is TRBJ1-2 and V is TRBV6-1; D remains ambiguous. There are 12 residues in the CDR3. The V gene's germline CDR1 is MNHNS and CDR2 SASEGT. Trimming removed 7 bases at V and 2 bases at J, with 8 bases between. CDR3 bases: TGTGCCAGCAAGTCGAACAACTATGGCTACACCTTC. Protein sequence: CASKSNNYGYTF.

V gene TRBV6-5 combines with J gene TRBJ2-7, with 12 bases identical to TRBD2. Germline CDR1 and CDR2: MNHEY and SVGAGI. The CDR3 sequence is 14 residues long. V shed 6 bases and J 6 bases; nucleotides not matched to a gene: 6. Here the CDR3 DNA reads TGTGCCAGCAGCCCTAGCGGGGGGGCTCGCGAGCAGTACTTC. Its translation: CASSPSGGAREQYF.

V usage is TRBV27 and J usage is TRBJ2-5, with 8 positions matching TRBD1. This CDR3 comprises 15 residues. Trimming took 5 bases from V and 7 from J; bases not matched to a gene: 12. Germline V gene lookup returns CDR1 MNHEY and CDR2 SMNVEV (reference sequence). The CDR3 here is CASSTGPGGSGTQYF. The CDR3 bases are TGTGCCAGCAGTACAGGGCCAGGGGGCTCGGGGACCCAGTACTTC.

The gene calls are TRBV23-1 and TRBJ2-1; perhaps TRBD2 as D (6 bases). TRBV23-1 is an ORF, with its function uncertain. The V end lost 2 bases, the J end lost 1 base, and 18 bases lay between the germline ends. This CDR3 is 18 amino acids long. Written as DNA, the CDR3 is TGCGCCAGCAGTCAAATCCCTAAACCGGGACTTTCCTACAATGAGCAGTTCTTC. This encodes CASSQIPKPGLSYNEQFF.

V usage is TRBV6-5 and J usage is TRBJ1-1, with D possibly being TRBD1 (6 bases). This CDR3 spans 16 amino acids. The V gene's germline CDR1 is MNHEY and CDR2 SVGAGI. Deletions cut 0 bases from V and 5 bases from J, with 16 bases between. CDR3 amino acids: CASSYSQGRGGTEAFF. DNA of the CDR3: TGTGCCAGCAGTTACTCCCAGGGGCGCGGGGGAACTGAAGCTTTCTTT.

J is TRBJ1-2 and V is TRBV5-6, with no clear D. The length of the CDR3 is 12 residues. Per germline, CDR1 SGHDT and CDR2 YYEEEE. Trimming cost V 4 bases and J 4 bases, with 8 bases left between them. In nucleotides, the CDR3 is TGTGCCAGCAGCAACGGTGCCTATGGCTACACCTTC. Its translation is CASSNGAYGYTF.

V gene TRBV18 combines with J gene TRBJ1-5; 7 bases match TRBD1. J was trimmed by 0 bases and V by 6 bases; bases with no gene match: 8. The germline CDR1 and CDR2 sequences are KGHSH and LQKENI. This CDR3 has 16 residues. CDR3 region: CASSPGQEGSNQPQHF. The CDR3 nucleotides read TGTGCCAGCTCCCCAGGACAGGAGGGTAGCAATCAGCCCCAGCATTTT.